Shown below are 27 T cell receptor beta chains from a single sample sequenced in a study of cytomegalovirus exposure and HLA in healthy donors. This PCR relied on a set of 60 Vbeta primers and 13 Jbeta primers. Assay used: immunoSEQ multiplex PCR; TCRdb lists only in-frame clones, some missing. The sample shows more than 120,000 clones, roughly 76% of them seen only once. Sequences were obtained from PBMCs. These receptors came from a young woman in good health and CMV-seronegative.

The gene calls are TRBV28 and TRBJ2-2, with D tentatively TRBD1 (7 bases). Germline loops: CDR1 MDHEN, CDR2 SYDVKM. The CDR3 sequence is 15 residues long. V shed 6 bases and J shed 4 bases, with 15 bases lying between them. The CDR3 loop is CASSSGGSGTGELFF. The CDR3 DNA reads as TGTGCCAGCAGCTCAGGGGGGTCGGGCACCGGGGAGCTGTTTTTT.

Notes on this clone: Relative to the germline gene, one junction end is altered; a read error may explain this. CDR3 loop: CSSSLPGAKDTGELFF. For the CDR3, the DNA is TGTTCCAGCAGCTTACCAGGGGCGAAAGACACCGGGGAGCTGTTTTTT. The V and J genes are TRBV7-9 and TRBJ2-2; D is possibly TRBD1 (6 bases). Germline assignment: CDR1 SEHNR and CDR2 FQNEAQ (reference sequence). This CDR3 has 16 amino acids.

This clone was detected a few times. J is TRBJ1-3 and V is TRBV5-6, with a weak D call TRBD1 (5 bases). The CDR3 runs to 16 residues. The ends were cut back, 3 bases at V and 0 bases at J, with 13 bases in the middle. Germline CDR1 SGHDT, CDR2 YYEEEE. The CDR3 nucleotides read TGTGCCAGCAGCTCCCACACAGGCCTCTCTGGAAACACCATATATTTT. Its translation is CASSSHTGLSGNTIYF.

The V and J genes are TRBV4-3 and TRBJ1-5; no firm D call. This CDR3 spans 15 amino acids. Per the germline V gene, CDR1 is LGHNA and CDR2 is YSLEER. Trimming stripped 0 bases from V and 0 bases from J, with 6 bases between. The CDR3 DNA reads as TGCGCCAGCAGCCAAGATAGCGGTAGCAATCAGCCCCAGCATTTT. Translation gives CASSQDSGSNQPQHF.

The rearrangement links TRBV2 to TRBJ1-2; D perhaps matches TRBD1 (5 bases). The CDR3 runs to 12 residues. CDR1 SNHLY and CDR2 FYNNEI come from the germline V gene. V shed 6 bases and J shed 4 bases, with 9 bases lying between them. The CDR3 region is CASRGDSYGYTF. The CDR3 bases are TGTGCCAGCAGAGGAGACAGCTATGGCTACACCTTC. Filled out from reference TRBV2 and TRBJ1-2, the complete variable domain reads EPEVTQTPSHQVTQMGQEVILRCVPISNHLYFYWYRQILGQKVEFLVSFYNNEISEKSEIFDDQFSVERPDGSNFTLKIRSTKLEDSAMYFCASRGDSYGYTFGSGTRLTVV.

The table lists this clone with a count of one. The J gene is TRBJ1-4, the V gene TRBV11-1; 7 bases are shared with TRBD1. From germline, CDR1 is SGHAT and CDR2 FQDESV (reference sequence). Trimming took 5 bases from V and 7 from J; bases not matched to a gene: 10. This CDR3 has 15 residues. CDR3 region: CASSPGAGGSEKLFF. For the CDR3, the DNA is TGTGCCAGCAGCCCCGGGGCAGGGGGAAGTGAAAAACTGTTTTTT.

This clone was picked up one time. V gene TRBV30 combines with J gene TRBJ1-6; the D is unclear. Germline CDR1 is GTSNPN and CDR2 is SVGIG (reference sequence). This CDR3 has 15 residues. V lost 3 bases and J 0 bases, leaving 9 bases between the germline ends. The CDR3: CAWSGESSYNSPLHF. In DNA form, the CDR3 reads TGTGCCTGGAGCGGGGAGAGCTCCTATAATTCACCCCTCCACTTT. Complete variable domain (other parts from reference TRBV30 and TRBJ1-6): SQTIHQWPATLVQPVGSPLSLECTVEGTSNPNLYWYRQAAGRGLQLLFYSVGIGQISSEVPQNLSASRPQDRQFILSSKKLLLSDSGFYLCAWSGESSYNSPLHFGNGTRLTVT.

The V call is TRBV10-3, the J call TRBJ2-7; 7 nucleotides align to TRBD1. The CDR3 loop spans 15 amino acids. Trimming cost V 2 bases and J 3 bases; bases outside gene matches: 7. Germline lookup yields CDR1 ENHRY and CDR2 SYGVKD. CDR3 DNA sequence: TGTGCCATCAGTGAGCCGGACAGGTTGAGCTACGAGCAGTACTTC. Encoded protein: CAISEPDRLSYEQYF.

The CDR3 nucleotides are TGTGCCAGCAGTGAGACAGGACAAGCTTTCTTT. It encodes CASSETGQAFF. This chain links TRBV28 with TRBJ1-1; TRBD1 is a possible D gene (6 bases). The length of the CDR3 is 11 residues. The germline V gene has CDR1 MDHEN and CDR2 SYDVKM. The germline V and J ends were trimmed by 5 bases and 9 bases, with 10 bases remaining between them. The variable domain in full, with the rest retrieved from reference TRBV28 and TRBJ1-1, is DVKVTQSSRYLVKRTGEKVFLECVQDMDHENMFWYRQDPGLGLRLIYFSYDVKMKEKGDIPEGYSVSREKKERFSLILESASTNQTSMYLCASSETGQAFFGQGTRLTVV.

The chain combines TRBV7-9 with TRBJ1-3; 7 bases agree with TRBD1. Germline V gives CDR1 SEHNR, CDR2 FQNEAQ (reference sequence). This CDR3 is built from 15 residues. V dropped 5 bases and J dropped 0; count of bases not matched to a gene: 4. The chain's CDR3 is CASSPRDSSGNTIYF. The CDR3 DNA sequence: TGTGCCAGCAGCCCGCGGGACAGCTCTGGAAACACCATATATTTT.

This clone has just one count. The chain employs TRBV5-4 and TRBJ2-5; a weak D match, TRBD2 (5 bases). Per germline, CDR1 SGHNT and CDR2 YYREEE (reference sequence). Trimming took 4 bases from V and 2 from J, leaving 12 bases between them. The CDR3 is made up of 14 amino acids. CDR3 residues: CASSRRAEQETQYF. CDR3 bases: TGTGCCAGCAGCCGGCGGGCGGAACAAGAGACCCAGTACTTC.

The chain recombines TRBV5-1 with TRBJ2-1; 8 bases match TRBD2. Germline lookup yields CDR1 SGHRS and CDR2 YFSETQ. The trim removed 2 bases at V and 4 bases at J, leaving 11 bases unmatched. The CDR3 has 17 residues. CDR3 in amino acids: CASSFDPGLGGYNEQFF. CDR3 coding DNA: TGCGCCAGCAGCTTCGACCCGGGACTAGGAGGATACAATGAGCAGTTCTTC.

V gene TRBV20-1 combines with J gene TRBJ1-4, with D possibly TRBD1 on 5 matching bases. The CDR3 consists of 11 residues. CDR1 and CDR2 from the germline V gene are DFQATT and SNEGSKA (reference sequence). CDR3 loop: CRAAAGEKLFF. The CDR3 coding sequence is TGCAGGGCCGCGGCAGGGGAAAAACTGTTTTTT.

This clone was seen a single time. The chain combines TRBV6-1 with TRBJ1-2; no firm D call. The CDR3 consists of 13 residues. Germline CDR1 and CDR2: MNHNS and SASEGT. V was shortened by 6 bases and J by 7 bases, with 15 bases between the two germline ends. CDR3 bases: TGTGCCAGCAGCCTTCGGGGTGAGGGTGGCTACACCTTC. This translates into CASSLRGEGGYTF.

The rearrangement links TRBV7-2 to TRBJ2-3; weak D call: TRBD2 (5 bases). V shed 5 bases and J shed 0 bases, with 12 bases lying between them. CDR3 size: 15 residues. Looked up from germline, CDR1 is SGHTA and CDR2 is FQGNSA. Here the CDR3 DNA reads TGTGCCAGCAGCGCCGAGGGTTCTAGCACAGATACGCAGTATTTT. It encodes CASSAEGSSTDTQYF.

This chain connects TRBV5-1 to TRBJ1-2; 7 bases align to TRBD1. Trimming at V came to 4 bases and at J to 7 bases, leaving 7 bases not matched to a gene. CDR1 is SGHRS, CDR2 YFSETQ, per germline. The CDR3 spans 13 residues. The DNA of the CDR3 is TGCGCCAGCAGCCCCCAGGGGGATGTTGGCTACACCTTC. Translating it yields CASSPQGDVGYTF.

V is TRBV9 and J is TRBJ2-3, with 12 positions matching TRBD2. Trimming removed 3 bases from V and 6 bases from J; junction bases left unmatched: 11. Looked up from germline, CDR1 is SGDLS and CDR2 is YYNGEE. The CDR3 is 17 amino acids. CDR3 sequence reads: CASSASGTSGPGDTQYF. In DNA, the CDR3 is TGTGCCAGCAGCGCAAGCGGGACTAGCGGGCCGGGGGATACGCAGTATTTT. Drawing the rest from reference TRBV9 and TRBJ2-3, the complete variable domain is DSGVTQTPKHLITATGQRVTLRCSPRSGDLSVYWYQQSLDQGLQFLIQYYNGEERAKGNILERFSAQQFPDLHSELNLSSLELGDSALYFCASSASGTSGPGDTQYFGPGTRLTVL.

This clone turned up a few times. The chain links TRBV6-1 to TRBJ1-1, with 7 bases that match TRBD1. Looked up from germline, CDR1 is MNHNS and CDR2 is SASEGT. Trimming at V came to 8 bases and at J to 1 base, leaving 10 bases not matched to a gene. This CDR3 has 15 residues. The DNA for the CDR3 is TGTGCCAGCGGCCACCGGGACAGCAGGAACACTGAAGCTTTCTTT. It codes for CASGHRDSRNTEAFF.

The CDR3 nucleotides are TGTGCCAGCAGCCAAGAGGATCGGGGAGCCGATCAGCCCCAGCATTTT. This encodes CASSQEDRGADQPQHF. The rearrangement links TRBV14 to TRBJ1-5; D remains ambiguous. Trimming removed 0 bases from V and 5 bases from J, with 14 bases in between. The CDR3 consists of 16 residues. From germline, CDR1 is SGHDN and CDR2 FVKESK.

The genes are TRBV19 and TRBJ1-5, with 10 positions matching TRBD1. Germline CDR1 reads LNHDA; CDR2 reads SQIVND (reference sequence). The CDR3 runs 17 residues. V lost 5 bases to trimming and J lost 2 bases; unmatched junction nucleotides: 9. The CDR3 is CASSPFSGTGGNQPQHF. The CDR3 region has the DNA TGTGCCAGTAGTCCCTTCTCCGGGACAGGGGGCAATCAGCCCCAGCATTTT.

The genes are TRBV4-1 and TRBJ2-4, with TRBD2 identical over 14 bases. Germline CDR1 and CDR2: MGHRA and YSYEKL. Unmatched junction bases numbered 3, after V lost 1 base and J lost 1 base. There are 18 residues in the CDR3. In nucleotides, the CDR3 is TGCGCCAGCAGCCAAGGACTAGCGGGGGGGCGTGCCAAAAACATTCAGTACTTC. It specifies CASSQGLAGGRAKNIQYF.

The J gene is TRBJ1-4, the V gene TRBV7-2; TRBD1 aligns across 9 bases. CDR1 and CDR2 (germline): SGHTA, FQGNSA. This CDR3 region has 15 residues. J gave up 6 bases and V 4 bases, and 6 bases lay outside the gene matches. CDR3 sequence: CASSYRGRRDEKLFF. The DNA for the CDR3 is TGTGCCAGCAGCTACAGGGGGCGCCGAGATGAAAAACTGTTTTTT.

Concerning this clone itself: The sample carries other DNA sequences with the same CDR3. The J gene is TRBJ2-5, the V gene TRBV5-4; D ambiguous. Per the germline V gene, CDR1 is SGHNT and CDR2 is YYREEE (reference sequence). Trimming removed 1 base at V and 4 bases at J, with 5 bases between. This CDR3 has 12 residues. CDR3 region: CASSLYRETQYF. In DNA, the CDR3 is TGTGCCAGCAGCTTGTATAGAGAGACCCAGTACTTC.

The chain employs TRBV2 and TRBJ1-4; no reliable D call. V was cut by 5 bases and J by 6 bases, with 7 bases left in between. This CDR3 is built from 12 residues. The germline V gene encodes CDR1 SNHLY and CDR2 FYNNEI. The CDR3 is CASSPEDEKLFF. CDR3 bases: TGTGCCAGCAGTCCTGAGGATGAAAAACTGTTTTTT.

This chain joins TRBV6-5 and TRBJ2-1, with a tentative D call TRBD1 (6 bases). Germline lookup yields CDR1 MNHEY and CDR2 SVGAGI. Trimming took 0 bases from V and 2 from J, leaving 11 bases between them. The CDR3 has 16 residues. CDR3 region: CASSYSKGVTYNEQFF. CDR3 bases: TGTGCCAGCAGTTACTCCAAGGGGGTAACCTACAATGAGCAGTTCTTC.

V and J are TRBV4-2 and TRBJ1-2, with a weak D call TRBD1 (5 bases). V lost 5 bases to trimming and J lost 0 bases, with 13 bases between them. Germline CDR1 is LGHNA and CDR2 is YNFKEQ. The CDR3 sequence is 15 residues long. Written as DNA, the CDR3 is TGTGCCAGCAGCTGGGGCCCAGGATCTAACTATGGCTACACCTTC. As protein: CASSWGPGSNYGYTF.

The chain links TRBV19 to TRBJ1-3, with D possibly being TRBD1 (6 bases). Trimming pared 10 bases from V and 0 bases from J, leaving 19 bases between. CDR1 LNHDA and CDR2 SQIVND come from the germline V gene (reference sequence). The CDR3 consists of 16 residues. CDR3 DNA: TGTGCCACCGGCGGCAGGGGTTTACCCTCTGGAAACACCATATATTTT. Protein product: CATGGRGLPSGNTIYF.